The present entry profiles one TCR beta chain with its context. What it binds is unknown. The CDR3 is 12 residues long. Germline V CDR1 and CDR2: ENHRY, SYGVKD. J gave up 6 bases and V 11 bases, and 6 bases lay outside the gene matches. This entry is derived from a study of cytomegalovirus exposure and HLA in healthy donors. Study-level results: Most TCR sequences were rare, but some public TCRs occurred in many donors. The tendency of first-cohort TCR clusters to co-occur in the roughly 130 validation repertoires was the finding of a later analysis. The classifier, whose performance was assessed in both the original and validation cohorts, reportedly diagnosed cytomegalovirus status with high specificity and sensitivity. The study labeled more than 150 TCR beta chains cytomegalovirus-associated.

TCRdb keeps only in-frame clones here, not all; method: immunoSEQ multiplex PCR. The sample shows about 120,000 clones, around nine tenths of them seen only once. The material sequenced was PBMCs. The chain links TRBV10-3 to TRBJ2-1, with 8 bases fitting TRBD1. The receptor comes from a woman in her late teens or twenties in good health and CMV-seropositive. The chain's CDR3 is CAVDRGGNEQFF. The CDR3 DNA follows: TGTGCCGTCGACAGGGGTGGCAATGAGCAGTTCTTC.